Listed here are 10 T cell receptor beta chains from one sample, sequenced in a study of T cells after posttransplantation cyclophosphamide. Clones were sequenced by immunoSEQ multiplex PCR, and TCRdb holds only the in-frame ones, with some missing. There are roughly 21,000 clones in the sample; around 85% occur only once, and 2% to 2.5% lies in the top ten. Sampled 1 year posttransplant, controls received myeloablative marrow transplants, methotrexate and a calcineurin inhibitor. Specimen: PBMCs, collected around 53 weeks after allogeneic stem cell transplant with calcineurin inhibitor and methotrexate. These TCRs come from a female patient between 30 and 39 years old who received an allogeneic stem cell transplant from an unrelated donor, was CMV-positive, and had acute and chronic GVHD. Certain T cells may be donor cells from the graft.

The rearrangement uses TRBV2 and TRBJ1-1; D gene uncertain. Trimming cost V 6 bases and J 5 bases, with 7 bases left between them. Germline V gene data show CDR1 as SNHLY and CDR2 as FYNNEI. This CDR3 is built from 11 residues. The CDR3 nucleotides read TGTGCCAGCAGCAAACAGACTGAAGCTTTCTTT. This sequence encodes CASSKQTEAFF.

The J gene is TRBJ2-5, the V gene TRBV6-5, with unresolved D. The V end lost 5 bases, the J end lost 4 bases, and 14 bases lay between the germline ends. CDR3 length: 14 residues. The germline V gene has CDR1 MNHEY and CDR2 SVGAGI. CDR3 DNA: TGTGCCAGCAGTAGAGACACCCTCGGAGAGACCCAGTACTTC. It codes for CASSRDTLGETQYF.

This sequence joins TRBV2 and TRBJ1-2; D not certain. V gave up 2 bases and J gave up 7 bases, with 17 bases separating them. This CDR3 is built from 15 residues. CDR1 is SNHLY, CDR2 FYNNEI, per germline. The CDR3 reads CASSETRDFRSGYTF. The CDR3 DNA is TGTGCCAGCAGTGAAACACGGGATTTTCGGTCTGGCTACACCTTC.

This clone was observed a few times. The chain links TRBV4-3 to TRBJ2-5, with D hard to call. This CDR3 contains 15 residues. V was trimmed by 0 bases and J by 1 base, leaving 9 bases between them. CDR1 LGHNA and CDR2 YSLEER come from the germline V gene. The CDR3: CASSQDRSSQETQYF. The CDR3 DNA reads as TGCGCCAGCAGCCAAGACAGGTCCTCCCAAGAGACCCAGTACTTC.

This chain uses TRBV2 with TRBJ2-3, with a possible D match to TRBD1 (6 bases). V lost 4 bases and J 1 base, leaving 6 bases between the germline ends. CDR1 is SNHLY, CDR2 FYNNEI, per germline. This CDR3 has 13 amino acids. The CDR3 spells CASSGQGTDTQYF. CDR3 bases: TGTGCCAGCAGTGGACAGGGCACAGATACGCAGTATTTT. Drawing the rest from reference TRBV2 and TRBJ2-3, the complete variable domain is EPEVTQTPSHQVTQMGQEVILRCVPISNHLYFYWYRQILGQKVEFLVSFYNNEISEKSEIFDDQFSVERPDGSNFTLKIRSTKLEDSAMYFCASSGQGTDTQYFGPGTRLTVL.

The gene calls are TRBV18 and TRBJ2-7; TRBD2 matches at 7 bases. This CDR3 contains 15 residues. The ends lost 2 bases at V and 0 bases at J; junction bases unmatched: 4. Germline CDR1 KGHSH, CDR2 LQKENI. CDR3 protein: CASSPTSVSSYEQYF. The CDR3 DNA follows: TGTGCCAGCTCACCAACTAGCGTAAGCTCCTACGAGCAGTACTTC.

A few counts support this clone. J is TRBJ2-7 and V is TRBV7-8; D unclear. V shed 3 bases and J shed 3 bases, with 12 bases lying between them. The V gene's germline CDR1 is SGHVS and CDR2 FQNEAQ. The CDR3 has 14 amino acids. This CDR3 is CASSFENRDYEQYF. CDR3 sequence (DNA): TGTGCCAGCAGCTTTGAAAACAGAGACTACGAGCAGTACTTC.

J is TRBJ2-2 and V is TRBV7-8; TRBD2 agrees at 14 bases. CDR1 is SGHVS, CDR2 FQNEAQ, per germline. V was pared by 5 bases and J by 7 bases, with 9 bases of the junction left unmatched. This CDR3 is 17 amino acids long. The CDR3 DNA follows: TGTGCCAGCAGCACCCCGGGACTAGCGGGAGCAGGCGGGGAGCTGTTTTTT. Translation: CASSTPGLAGAGGELFF.

V gene TRBV4-1 combines with J gene TRBJ2-1; 12 bases fit TRBD2. The CDR3 extends over 16 amino acids. V was clipped by 3 bases and J by 8 bases; unmatched bases: 8. Germline CDR1 reads MGHRA; CDR2 reads YSYEKL. CDR3 residues: CASSQPTSGGSDEQFF. DNA for the CDR3: TGCGCCAGCAGCCAGCCGACTAGCGGGGGATCCGATGAGCAGTTCTTC.

The chain uses TRBV28 and TRBJ1-3, with D uncertain. The CDR3 extends over 15 amino acids. CDR1 MDHEN and CDR2 SYDVKM come from the germline V gene. V dropped 6 bases and J dropped 3 bases, with 15 bases sitting between them. CDR3 coding DNA: TGTGCCAGCAGGTTACCCGGATCAGGTGGAAACACCATATATTTT. Its protein product is CASRLPGSGGNTIYF.